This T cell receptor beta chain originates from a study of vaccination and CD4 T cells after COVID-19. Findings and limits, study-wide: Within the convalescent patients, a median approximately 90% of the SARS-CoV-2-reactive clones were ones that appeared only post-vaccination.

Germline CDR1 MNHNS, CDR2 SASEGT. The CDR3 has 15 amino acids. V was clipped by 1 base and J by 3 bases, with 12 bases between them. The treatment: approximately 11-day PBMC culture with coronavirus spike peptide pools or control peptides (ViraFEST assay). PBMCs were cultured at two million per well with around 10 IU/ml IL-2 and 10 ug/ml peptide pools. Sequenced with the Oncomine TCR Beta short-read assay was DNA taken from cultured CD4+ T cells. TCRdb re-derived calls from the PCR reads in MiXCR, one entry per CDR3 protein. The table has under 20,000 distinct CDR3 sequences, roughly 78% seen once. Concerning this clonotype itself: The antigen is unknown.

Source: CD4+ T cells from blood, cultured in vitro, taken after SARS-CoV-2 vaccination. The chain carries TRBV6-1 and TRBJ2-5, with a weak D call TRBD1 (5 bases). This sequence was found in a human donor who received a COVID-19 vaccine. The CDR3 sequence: CASSEGQGWKETQYF. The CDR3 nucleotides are TGTGCCAGCAGTGAAGGTCAGGGTTGGAAAGAGACCCAGTACTTC.